The clone carrying this T cell receptor beta chain has just one count. The sample is drawn from a study of blood T cell repertoires in COVID-19. Trimming cost V 5 bases and J 4 bases, with 14 bases left between them. The CDR3 extends over 14 amino acids. Germline lookup yields CDR1 SGHTA and CDR2 FQGTGA. Clones were sequenced by immunoSEQ multiplex PCR, and TCRdb holds only the in-frame ones, with some missing. The data hold some 80,000 clones, with about 83% observed a single time. This rearrangement joins TRBV7-3 to TRBJ1-1, with D maybe TRBD1 (6 bases). The sequence came from a human donor in a cohort sampled during active COVID-19. The specimen was peripheral blood. CDR3 nucleotide sequence: TGTGCCAGCAGCACTACAGGGTCGGGCACTGAAGCTTTCTTT. Its translation is CASSTTGSGTEAFF.